One sample yielded the 14 T cell receptor beta chains listed below, sequenced in a study of PD-L1 blockade in urothelial cancer. Some clones are missing from TCRdb's copy, which holds only in-frame ones; the method was immunoSEQ multiplex PCR. The data contain about 52,000 clones, approximately 77% of them singletons. The sequencing used PBMCs, collected around atezolizumab (anti-PD-L1) treatment. These receptors all stem from a man in his 70s with urothelial cancer.

This sequence joins TRBV15 and TRBJ1-5; maybe TRBD1 (5 bases). V was pared by 1 base and J by 0 bases, with 10 bases between. CDR3 length: 16 amino acids. Germline lookup yields CDR1 LNHNV and CDR2 YYDKDF (reference sequence). CDR3 sequence: CATSRGRGFSNQPQHF. In nucleotides, the CDR3 is TGTGCCACCAGCAGAGGTCGGGGGTTTAGCAATCAGCCCCAGCATTTT.

The gene calls are TRBV7-2 and TRBJ2-3, with a possible D match to TRBD1 (5 bases). Trimming removed 2 bases from V and 0 bases from J, with 12 bases in between. CDR3 size: 16 residues. The germline gives CDR1 SGHTA, CDR2 FQGNSA. The CDR3 protein is CASSLQGSTSTDTQYF. The CDR3 region has the DNA TGTGCCAGCAGCTTACAGGGTTCAACTAGCACAGATACGCAGTATTTT. Drawing the rest from reference TRBV7-2 and TRBJ2-3, the complete variable domain is GAGVSQSPSNKVTEKGKDVELRCDPISGHTALYWYRQSLGQGLEFLIYFQGNSAPDKSGLPSDRFSAERTGGSVSTLTIQRTQQEDSAVYLCASSLQGSTSTDTQYFGPGTRLTVL.

A remark on this clone: The junction differs from germline at one of its ends, possibly a read error. The chain carries TRBV12-5 and TRBJ2-5; D remains unclear. The CDR3 covers 10 residues. The germline V gene encodes CDR1 LGHNT and CDR2 FRNRAP. The CDR3 protein is CASGLPPTDF. The CDR3 nucleotides read TGTGCTAGTGGTCTCCCACCCACGGACTTC.

This clone was recorded a few times. V and J are TRBV7-2 and TRBJ2-1; 12 bases map to TRBD2. Germline V CDR1 and CDR2: SGHTA, FQGNSA. This CDR3 region has 16 residues. The junction had 8 bases not matched to a gene; V was cut back by 3 bases and J by 8 bases. CDR3 amino acids: CASSFSTSGGTHEQFF. The CDR3, as DNA: TGTGCCAGCAGCTTTTCGACTAGCGGGGGTACACATGAGCAGTTCTTC.

This clone was observed at least ten times. The CDR3 DNA reads as TGTGCCAGCAGCTTACGGGTTAGCGGAGCCTACGAGCAGTACTTC. Translated, it gives CASSLRVSGAYEQYF. The chain carries TRBV7-2 and TRBJ2-7, with D tentatively TRBD2 (6 bases). Germline-derived CDR1 and CDR2 are SGHTA and FQGNSA. The V end lost 2 bases, the J end lost 2 bases, and 13 bases lay between the germline ends. CDR3 size: 15 residues.

The CDR3 region is CASSLVVGTGDNQPQHF. DNA for the CDR3: TGTGCCAGCAGTTTAGTCGTCGGGACAGGGGACAATCAGCCCCAGCATTTT. The V and J genes are TRBV27 and TRBJ1-5, with TRBD1 identical over 10 bases. Unmatched junction bases numbered 7, after V lost 2 bases and J lost 3 bases. Per germline, CDR1 MNHEY and CDR2 SMNVEV (reference sequence). This CDR3 has 17 residues.

The rearrangement joins TRBV14 to TRBJ2-7; perhaps TRBD2 as D (5 bases). This CDR3 is 15 amino acids long. V dropped 1 base and J dropped 9 bases, with 19 bases sitting between them. CDR1 SGHDN and CDR2 FVKESK come from the germline V gene. DNA of the CDR3: TGTGCCAGCAGCCAAGCGGTTTTGTCGGGGATTCGGCAGTACTTC. Translated: CASSQAVLSGIRQYF.

J is TRBJ2-3 and V is TRBV27; possibly TRBD2 for D (6 bases). Trimming cost V 5 bases and J 3 bases, with 27 bases left between them. Germline CDR1 MNHEY, CDR2 SMNVEV (reference sequence). The CDR3 has 19 residues. The DNA for the CDR3 is TGTGCCAGCAGTGCTGAGCCCTTGGCGCGGGGAAGGGGAACAGATACGCAGTATTTT. Translated: CASSAEPLARGRGTDTQYF.

This clone has just a few counts. J is TRBJ1-4 and V is TRBV7-9; no clear D gene. CDR3 size: 13 residues. The V and J ends lost 3 bases and 7 bases respectively, with 9 bases between them. Germline V gene data show CDR1 as SEHNR and CDR2 as FQNEAQ (reference sequence). The CDR3 loop reads CASSFRGSEKLFF. As DNA, the CDR3 is TGTGCCAGCAGCTTCCGCGGGAGTGAAAAACTGTTTTTT.

The table lists this clone with a few counts. The chain joins TRBV28 to TRBJ2-1; perhaps TRBD1 as D (6 bases). Trimming took off 5 bases at V and 10 bases at J, with 15 bases between the two ends. In germline, CDR1 is MDHEN, CDR2 SYDVKM. CDR3 size: 13 residues. This CDR3 reads CASSPSDREEQFF. DNA for the CDR3: TGTGCCAGCAGTCCCTCGGACAGAGAAGAGCAGTTCTTC.

Turning to this clone: Additional DNA sequences in this sample encode the identical CDR3. This chain uses TRBV5-1 with TRBJ2-7; perhaps TRBD1 as D (7 bases). The V and J ends lost 4 bases and 2 bases respectively, with 16 bases between them. The CDR3 is made up of 15 amino acids. The V gene's germline CDR1 is SGHRS and CDR2 YFSETQ. The chain's CDR3 is CASSLGGRGAYEQYF. In nucleotides, the CDR3 is TGCGCCAGCAGCCTGGGCGGCAGGGGGGCCTACGAGCAGTACTTC.

The V gene is TRBV2, the J gene TRBJ1-4; 10 nucleotides line up with TRBD1. Looked up from germline, CDR1 is SNHLY and CDR2 is FYNNEI. This CDR3 is built from 15 residues. With V trimmed by 8 bases and J by 8 bases, 11 bases remained unmatched. CDR3 in amino acids: CASQFRTGGSEKLFF. The CDR3, as DNA: TGTGCCAGCCAATTTAGGACAGGGGGATCCGAAAAACTGTTTTTT.

V usage is TRBV11-3 and J usage is TRBJ2-7, with 8 positions matching TRBD2. This CDR3 has 14 amino acids. Germline loops: CDR1 SGHNT, CDR2 YENEEA. The V and J ends lost 1 base and 6 bases, in that order; junction bases with no gene match: 5. As DNA, the CDR3 is TGTGCCAGCAGCTTAGCCGGGAGGGTGGCCGAGCAGTACTTC. Translated: CASSLAGRVAEQYF.

The chain couples TRBV5-1 to TRBJ2-3, with a tentative D call TRBD1 (6 bases). This CDR3 is 16 amino acids long. V lost 0 bases and J lost 5, with 16 bases in between. Germline V gene lookup returns CDR1 SGHRS and CDR2 YFSETQ. CDR3 nucleotide sequence: TGCGCCAGCAGCTTGGGGCCAGGGGAGTGGAAAGATACGCAGTATTTT. Translating gives CASSLGPGEWKDTQYF.